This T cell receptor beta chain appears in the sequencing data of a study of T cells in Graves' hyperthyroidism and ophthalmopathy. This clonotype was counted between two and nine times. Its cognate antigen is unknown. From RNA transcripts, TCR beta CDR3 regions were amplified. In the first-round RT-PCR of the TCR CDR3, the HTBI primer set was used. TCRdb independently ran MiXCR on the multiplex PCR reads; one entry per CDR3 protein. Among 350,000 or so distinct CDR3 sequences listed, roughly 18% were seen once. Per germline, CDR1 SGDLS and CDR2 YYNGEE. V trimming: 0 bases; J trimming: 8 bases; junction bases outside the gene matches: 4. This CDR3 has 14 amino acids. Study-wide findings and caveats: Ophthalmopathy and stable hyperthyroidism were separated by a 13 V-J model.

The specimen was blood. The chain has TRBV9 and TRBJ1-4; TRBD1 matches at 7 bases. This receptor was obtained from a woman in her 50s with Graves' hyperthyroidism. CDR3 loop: CASSVGQGVEKLFF. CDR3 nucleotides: TGTGCCAGCAGCGTAGGCCAGGGGGTCGAAAAACTGTTTTTT.